This is a list of T cell receptor beta chains from one sample in a study of CD8+CD57+ T cells in acquired aplastic anemia. TCRdb re-analysed the reads in MiXCR, keeping a single row per CDR3 protein. The sample consists of some 120,000 distinct CDR3 sequences, about half of them appearing once. Sequencing used sorted CD4+, CD8+, or CD8+CD57+ T cells (not recorded which) from PBMCs. These receptors were obtained from a human donor in good health, serving as a control. CDR3s include the opening cysteine and the closing phenylalanine or tryptophan. D genes are given only for firm matches. Clone size appears in some rows only: once, few, many, or a class for an expanded clone.

v_gene,abundance,d_gene,j_gene,CDR3nt,CDR3aa
TRBV15,once,NA,TRBJ1-4,TGTGCCACCAGAGGAGAGGGGGAGTATGAAAAACTGTTTTTT,CATRGEGEYEKLFF
TRBV24-1,medium-sized,TRBD2,TRBJ2-1,TGTGCCACCAGTGAGGCCGGGACTAGCAAGTTTGAGCAGTTCTTC,CATSEAGTSKFEQFF
TRBV19,NA,NA,TRBJ2-5,TGTGCCAGTAGTAAACCCCAGCTGTGGGAGACCCAGTACTTC,CASSKPQLWETQYF
TRBV29-1,NA,NA,TRBJ1-5,TGCAGTGCTGTCCCCCAGGAGGGGGGCAATCAGCCCCAGCATTTT,CSAVPQEGGNQPQHF
TRBV30,NA,TRBD2,TRBJ2-3,TGTGCCTGGAGTGTAGGTGGGGCTAGCGGGGGGTACCCAGATACGCAGTATTTT,CAWSVGGASGGYPDTQYF
TRBV20-1,NA,NA,TRBJ2-7,TGCAGTGCTGAGTGGTCATACCTTTACGAGCAGTACTTC,CSAEWSYLYEQYF
TRBV29-1,NA,NA,TRBJ2-3,TGCAGCGTTGAGCCCCGACTCACAGATACGCAGTATTTT,CSVEPRLTDTQYF
TRBV19,NA,NA,TRBJ2-7,TGTGCCAGTAGCCAGACAGGGAGGGACGAGCAGTACTTC,CASSQTGRDEQYF
TRBV2,NA,TRBD1,TRBJ1-1,TGTGCCAGCAGTCTCCGGGGACAGGGGGCTTCTGAAGCTTTCTTT,CASSLRGQGASEAFF
TRBV6-1,many,TRBD1,TRBJ1-5,TGTGCCAGCAGTGAGGGCAGGGGGAGGTCCCAGCCCCAGCATTTT,CASSEGRGRSQPQHF
TRBV24-1,NA,TRBD1,TRBJ1-5,TGTGCCACCAGTGTCGAAAAGACGGGACAGCGCAATCAGCCCCAGCATTTT,CATSVEKTGQRNQPQHF
TRBV7-4,NA,NA,TRBJ1-2,TGTGCCAGCAGCCGCAGGGGCGAGTATGGCTACACCTTC,CASSRRGEYGYTF
TRBV19,few,NA,TRBJ1-6,TGTGCCAGTAGGACTACGATGGATGGAAATTCACCCCTCCACTTT,CASRTTMDGNSPLHF
TRBV20-1,many,TRBD2,TRBJ2-1,TGCAGTGCTAGAGATGGGGCGGGGGGGCCCTATGAGCAGTTCTTC,CSARDGAGGPYEQFF
TRBV2,NA,NA,TRBJ1-2,TGTGCCAGCAGTGAGGGACTGGGGGGGGGCTATGGCTACACCTTC,CASSEGLGGGYGYTF
TRBV2,NA,TRBD2,TRBJ2-3,TGTGCCAGCAGAACTAGCGTCGCGCGAGATACGCAGTATTTT,CASRTSVARDTQYF
TRBV5-4,many,NA,TRBJ1-2,TGTGCCAGCAGCTTGGCGGACCAGTGGTACACCTTC,CASSLADQWYTF
TRBV7-2,many,NA,TRBJ2-7,TGTGCCAGCAGCGGCCGCTACGAGCAGTACTTC,CASSGRYEQYF
TRBV11-3,many,NA,TRBJ2-7,TGTGCCAGCAGCCCGCGGGACAGTAGGTACGAGCAGTACTTC,CASSPRDSRYEQYF
TRBV2,NA,TRBD2,TRBJ2-3,TGTGCCAGCAGTTTAGCGGGGGGCCACACAGATACGCAGTATTTT,CASSLAGGHTDTQYF
TRBV7-6,few,NA,TRBJ2-1,TGTGCCAGCAGCCGTCAATCGGATGAGCAGTTCTTC,CASSRQSDEQFF
TRBV6-1,NA,TRBD1,TRBJ2-7,TGTGCCAGCGGGACAGGGGGCGTCCTTGAGCAGTACTTC,CASGTGGVLEQYF
TRBV19,NA,TRBD1,TRBJ1-6,TGTGCCAGTCCCGCGACAGGGATTGCCTATAATTCACCCCTCCACTTT,CASPATGIAYNSPLHF
TRBV20-1,NA,NA,TRBJ1-2,TGCAGTGGAGCAACCGGGACGGATGCCCGGGGCTACACCTTC,CSGATGTDARGYTF
TRBV14,NA,NA,TRBJ2-7,TGTGCCAGCAGCCAAGGCCGGGGGAACACTAGCGAGCAGTACTTC,CASSQGRGNTSEQYF
TRBV7-9,few,NA,TRBJ1-5,TGTGCCAGCAGCTTGGGGTCTGGTCAGCCCCAGCATTTT,CASSLGSGQPQHF
TRBV6-1,many,NA,TRBJ1-5,TGTGCCAGCGAACCCACTCTCGGCAATCAGCCCCAGCATTTT,CASEPTLGNQPQHF
TRBV10-3,once,NA,TRBJ2-7,TGTGCCACCAGGGGCGGATCGTGGGAGCAGTACTTC,CATRGGSWEQYF
TRBV5-6,NA,TRBD1,TRBJ2-7,TGTGCCAGCAGCGGACAGGGGGGGGTCTACGAGCAGTACTTC,CASSGQGGVYEQYF
TRBV7-2,NA,NA,TRBJ2-3,TGTGCCAGCAGCTTCGGGGGGCCTGATACGCAGTATTTT,CASSFGGPDTQYF
TRBV7-2,NA,TRBD1,TRBJ2-7,TGTGCCAGCCACCCGGGGACAGGGGATGAGCAGTACTTC,CASHPGTGDEQYF
TRBV7-6,many,NA,TRBJ2-5,TGTGCCAGCACCCAGCAACAGGGCCCGGGGGAGACCCAGTACTTC,CASTQQQGPGETQYF
TRBV18,NA,NA,TRBJ1-1,TGTGCCAGCTCACCACCTTCCTTCGGGGGCACTGAAGCTTTCTTT,CASSPPSFGGTEAFF
TRBV10-3,NA,TRBD1,TRBJ1-6,TGTGCCATCGGGACAGATCGATCACCCCTCCACTTT,CAIGTDRSPLHF
TRBV11-3,many,NA,TRBJ1-1,TGTGCCAGCAGCTTGGGCTTTACAGGGAACACTGAAGCTTTCTTT,CASSLGFTGNTEAFF
TRBV11-2,NA,TRBD1,TRBJ1-6,TGCGCCAGCAGCTTAGACGGGCAGGGGGATTCACCCCTCCACTTT,CASSLDGQGDSPLHF
TRBV2,NA,NA,TRBJ1-6,TGTGCCAGCAGGGCGGACAGCAATAATTCACCCCTCCACTTT,CASRADSNNSPLHF
TRBV7-9,many,TRBD1,TRBJ1-2,TGTGCCAGCAGCCTCCGGGACAGGGTTGTTGGCTACACCTTC,CASSLRDRVVGYTF
TRBV7-6,NA,TRBD1,TRBJ2-7,TGTGCCAGCAGCCGCCGGGACAGGGCCCACGAGCAGTACTTC,CASSRRDRAHEQYF
TRBV5-1,many,NA,TRBJ2-1,TGCGCCAGCAGCCAGGGGCGGCTCAACAATGAGCAGTTCTTC,CASSQGRLNNEQFF